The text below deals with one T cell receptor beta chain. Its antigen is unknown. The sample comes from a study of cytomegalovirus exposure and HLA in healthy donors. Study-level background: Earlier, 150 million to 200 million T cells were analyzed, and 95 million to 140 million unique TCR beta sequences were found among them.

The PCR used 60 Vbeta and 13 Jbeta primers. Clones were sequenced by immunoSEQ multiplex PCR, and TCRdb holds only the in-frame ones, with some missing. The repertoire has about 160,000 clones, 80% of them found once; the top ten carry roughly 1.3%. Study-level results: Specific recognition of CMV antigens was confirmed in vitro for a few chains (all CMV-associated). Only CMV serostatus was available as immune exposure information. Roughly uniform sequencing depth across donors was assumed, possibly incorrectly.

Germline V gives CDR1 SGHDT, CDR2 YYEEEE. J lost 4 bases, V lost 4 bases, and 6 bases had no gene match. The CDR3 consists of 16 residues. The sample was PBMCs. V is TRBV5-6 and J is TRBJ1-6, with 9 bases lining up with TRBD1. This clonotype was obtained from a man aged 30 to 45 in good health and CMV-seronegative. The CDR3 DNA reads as TGTGCCAGCAGCGTTGGACAGGGGCGATATAATTCACCCCTCCACTTT. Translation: CASSVGQGRYNSPLHF.